These 14 T cell receptor beta chains share one sample of origin, sequenced in a study of tissue T cells after allogeneic stem cell transplantation. Profiling relied on immunoSEQ multiplex PCR, and the TCRdb table lists in-frame clones only, not all of them. The data show 20,000 to 25,000 clones, roughly three quarters seen once. Sequenced sample: blood. Receptors originate from a female BALB/c mouse in good health. The mouse strain carries the MHC haplotype H2-d.

A note on this clone: These gene names are mouse names. Read coverage stops 1 residue before the CDR3 terminus; the germline J gene supplies the remainder. V usage is TRBV19 and J usage is TRBJ2-3; 11 bases are shared with TRBD2. J lost 1 base, V lost 5 bases, and 3 bases had no gene match. Germline V CDR1 and CDR2: FNHDT, SITEND (reference sequence). There are 15 residues in the CDR3. The CDR3 sequence is CASRNWGGGAETLYF. The sequenced part of the CDR3 DNA is TGTGCCAGCAGAAACTGGGGGGGCGGTGCAGAAACGCTGTAT.

To note about this clone: The gene names given are mouse names. The read gets to within 1 residue of the CDR3 end, and the germline J gene fills in the rest. The rearrangement uses TRBV29 and TRBJ2-4; 7 bases match TRBD2. Germline-derived CDR1 and CDR2 are MSHET and SYDVDS. V shed 5 bases, J shed 0 bases, and the junction held 11 bases outside the gene matches. The CDR3 consists of 17 residues. CDR3: CASSPRGGRMSQNTLYF. The DNA read from the CDR3 is TGTGCTAGCAGTCCTCGTGGGGGGAGGATGAGTCAAAACACCTTGTAC.

On this clone itself: The listed genes are named as in mouse. The observed sequence ends 1 residue before the CDR3 terminus, with the missing tail filled in from the germline J gene. The chain joins TRBV13-1 to TRBJ2-5; TRBD2 matches at 12 bases. CDR1 NSHNY and CDR2 SYGAGN come from the germline V gene. Trimming cost V 3 bases and J 2 bases; bases outside gene matches: 1. There are 15 residues in the CDR3. CDR3 residues: CASSGDWGAQDTQYF. The CDR3 DNA, read in part, is TGTGCCAGCAGTGGGGACTGGGGGGCCCAAGACACCCAGTAC.

About this clone: All gene names here are mouse names. The CDR3 sequence: CGARYRDYAEQFF. CDR3 bases read: TGTGGTGCTAGGTACAGGGACTATGCTGAGCAGTTC. The V gene is TRBV20, the J gene TRBJ2-1; perhaps TRBD1 as D (6 bases). The CDR3 end is not reached by the read, which stops 1 residue before it; the germline J gene fills it in. The germline V and J ends were trimmed by 2 bases and 2 bases, with 7 bases remaining between them. Germline V gives CDR1 GFQATS, CDR2 STVNSAI. The CDR3 extends over 13 amino acids.

This clone was seen only a few times. All gene names here are mouse names. The read terminates 1 residue before the CDR3 end, so the remaining end is supplied by the germline J gene. The genes are TRBV4 and TRBJ2-7, with 8 bases lining up with TRBD1. CDR1 is LGHDT and CDR2 is YNNKQL in the germline V gene (reference sequence). J gave up 4 bases and V 4 bases, and 3 bases lay outside the gene matches. This CDR3 spans 13 amino acids. The CDR3 DNA, read in part, is TGTGCCAGCAGCTTTCAGGGGGCTTATGAACAGTAC. It specifies CASSFQGAYEQY. The whole CDR3 protein reads CASSFQGAYEQYF.

For this clone: Germline and genes here are mouse. The DNA read from the CDR3 is TGTGCCAGCCCCGGGACAGGGGGGACAGAAGTCTTC. Encoded protein: CASPGTGGTEVF. The CDR3 in its entirety is CASPGTGGTEVFF. The chain links TRBV13-1 to TRBJ1-1; TRBD1 matches at 11 bases. The read gets to within 1 residue of the CDR3 end, and the germline J gene fills in the rest. Looked up from germline, CDR1 is NSHNY and CDR2 is SYGAGN. The CDR3 sequence is 13 residues long. Unmatched junction bases numbered 4, after V lost 7 bases and J lost 5 bases.

Regarding this clone: The germline and genes are mouse ones. The missing CDR3 end, 1 residue past where the read stops, is filled in from the germline J gene. V is TRBV31 and J is TRBJ1-1; 7 bases are shared with TRBD1. The CDR3 has 13 residues. Trimming at V came to 3 bases and at J to 1 base, leaving 2 bases not matched to a gene. Germline CDR1 and CDR2: GKSSPN and SITVG. CDR3 bases read: TGTGCCTGGAGAAGGACAGGGAACACAGAAGTCTTC. This translates into CAWRRTGNTEVF. Given in full, the CDR3 is CAWRRTGNTEVFF.

Remarks on this clone: Gene names are the mouse ones. The CDR3 sequence is CASSATASQNTLYF. CDR3 bases read: TGTGCCAGCAGTGCGACAGCTAGTCAAAACACCTTGTAC. This chain uses TRBV13-1 with TRBJ2-4, with D possibly being TRBD1 (5 bases). The observed sequence ends 1 residue before the CDR3 terminus, with the missing tail filled in from the germline J gene. Between the trimmed V and J ends, which lost 3 bases and 0 bases, there was a span of 8 bases. The V gene's germline CDR1 is NSHNY and CDR2 SYGAGN. There are 14 residues in the CDR3.

This clone was found once. Each gene name is a mouse one. The read stops 1 residue short of the end of the CDR3; the missing end is completed from the germline J gene. J is TRBJ2-7 and V is TRBV1; the match to TRBD1 covers 9 bases. V was pared by 2 bases and J by 7 bases, with 9 bases of the junction left unmatched. Germline-derived CDR1 and CDR2 are NSQYPW and LRSPGD (reference sequence). This CDR3 comprises 15 residues. The CDR3 DNA, read in part, is TGCACCTGCAGTGCAAGTCCGGGACAGGGAGGGGAACAGTAC. Its translation: CTCSASPGQGGEQY. The entire CDR3 sequence reads CTCSASPGQGGEQYF. The variable domain in full, with the rest retrieved from reference TRBV1 and TRBJ2-7, is VTLLEQNPRWRLVPRGQAVNLRCILKNSQYPWMSWYQQDLQKQLQWLFTLRSPGDKEVKSLPGADYLATRVTDTELRLQVANMSQGRTLYCTCSASPGQGGEQYFGPGTRLTVL.

Turning to this clone: The listed genes are named as in mouse. The observed sequence ends 1 residue before the CDR3 terminus, with the missing tail filled in from the germline J gene. The chain links TRBV19 to TRBJ1-5; D gene uncertain. Germline CDR1 and CDR2: FNHDT and SITEND (reference sequence). The CDR3 totals 12 residues. Trimming took off 4 bases at V and 4 bases at J, with 6 bases between the two ends. This CDR3 is CASSPDNQAPLF. Incomplete CDR3 DNA: TGTGCCAGCAGTCCGGATAACCAGGCTCCGCTT.

In its sample, this clone was seen a few times. The germline and genes are mouse ones. The read ends 1 residue early relative to the CDR3; the germline J gene fills the gap. The rearrangement uses TRBV1 and TRBJ2-7, with 8 bases that match TRBD2. The CDR3 runs 13 residues. CDR1 NSQYPW and CDR2 LRSPGD come from the germline V gene (reference sequence). With V trimmed by 3 bases and J by 5 bases, 3 bases remained unmatched. The CDR3 region is CTCSAGGGNEQYF. Incomplete CDR3 DNA: TGCACCTGCAGTGCTGGGGGGGGCAATGAACAGTAC. The full variable domain, with the rest looked up from reference TRBV1 and TRBJ2-7, is VTLLEQNPRWRLVPRGQAVNLRCILKNSQYPWMSWYQQDLQKQLQWLFTLRSPGDKEVKSLPGADYLATRVTDTELRLQVANMSQGRTLYCTCSAGGGNEQYFGPGTRLTVL.

A remark on this clone: Gene labels here are mouse ones. With the read ending 1 residue before the CDR3 end, the germline J gene is used to fill in that end. The genes are TRBV31 and TRBJ1-2, with TRBD1 as a possible D gene (5 bases). V was shortened by 0 bases and J by 0 bases, with 8 bases between the two germline ends. This CDR3 region has 14 residues. The germline V gene has CDR1 GKSSPN and CDR2 SITVG. CDR3 DNA, as far as it was read: TGTGCCTGGAGTCTCTGGACAACAAACTCCGACTACACC. Translated: CAWSLWTTNSDYT. The whole CDR3 reads CAWSLWTTNSDYTF.

On this clone: The listed genes are named as in mouse. Read coverage stops 1 residue before the CDR3 terminus; the germline J gene supplies the remainder. The chain couples TRBV2 to TRBJ1-1; D call uncertain. This CDR3 is built from 11 residues. Germline values: CDR1 LGHNA, CDR2 YSYQKL. Between the trimmed V and J ends, which lost 1 base and 11 bases, there was a span of 8 bases. The CDR3 sequence is CASSQGGRVFF. CDR3 DNA (partial): TGTGCCAGCAGCCAAGGGGGTCGGGTCTTC.

Notes on this clone: Germline and genes: mouse. CDR3 bases read: TGTGCCAGCAGTATAGGCGGGGGTGACACCGGGCAGCTCTAC. Its translation: CASSIGGGDTGQLY. In full, the CDR3 is CASSIGGGDTGQLYF. The chain joins TRBV19 to TRBJ2-2; the D call may be TRBD1 or TRBD2 (5 bases each). The read ends 1 residue before the CDR3 terminus; that terminus is restored from the germline J gene. Germline V gene data show CDR1 as FNHDT and CDR2 as SITEND (reference sequence). V gave up 0 bases and J gave up 3 bases, with 9 bases separating them. The CDR3 length is 15 residues.